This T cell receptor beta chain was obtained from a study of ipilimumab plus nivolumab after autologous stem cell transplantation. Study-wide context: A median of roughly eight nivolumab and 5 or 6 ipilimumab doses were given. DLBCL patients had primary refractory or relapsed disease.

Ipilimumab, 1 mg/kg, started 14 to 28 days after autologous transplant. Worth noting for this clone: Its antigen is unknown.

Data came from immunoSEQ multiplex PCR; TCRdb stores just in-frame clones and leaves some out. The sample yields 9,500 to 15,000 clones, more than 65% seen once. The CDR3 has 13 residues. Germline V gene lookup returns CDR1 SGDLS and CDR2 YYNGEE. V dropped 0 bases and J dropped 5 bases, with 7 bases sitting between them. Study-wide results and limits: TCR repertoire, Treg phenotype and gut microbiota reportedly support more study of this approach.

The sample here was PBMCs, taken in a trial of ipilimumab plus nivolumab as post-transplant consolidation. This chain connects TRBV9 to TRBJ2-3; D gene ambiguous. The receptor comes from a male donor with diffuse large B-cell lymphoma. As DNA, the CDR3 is TGTGCCAGCAGCGTAGGGGGTAGAGATACGCAGTATTTT. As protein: CASSVGGRDTQYF.